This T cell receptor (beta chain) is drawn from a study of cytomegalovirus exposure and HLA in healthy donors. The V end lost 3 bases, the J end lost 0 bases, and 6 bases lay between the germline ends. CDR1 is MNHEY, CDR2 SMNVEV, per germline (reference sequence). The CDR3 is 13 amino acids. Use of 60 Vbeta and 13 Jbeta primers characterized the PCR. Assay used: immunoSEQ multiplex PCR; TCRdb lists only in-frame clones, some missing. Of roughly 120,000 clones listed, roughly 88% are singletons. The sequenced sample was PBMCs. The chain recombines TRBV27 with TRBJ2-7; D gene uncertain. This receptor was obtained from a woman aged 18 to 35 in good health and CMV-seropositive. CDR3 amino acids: CASSFASSYEQYF. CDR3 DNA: TGTGCCAGCAGTTTTGCCAGCTCCTACGAGCAGTACTTC.